What follows are 3 T cell receptor beta chains derived from one specimen sequenced in a study of human T cells and chemical hapten exposure. This sample's time point: pre-sensitization, week 0. The treatment was: therapeutic diphenylcyclopropenone sensitization with weekly scalp DPC. TCRdb analysed the RACE reads with MiXCR anew, one entry per CDR3 protein. The table shows 80,000 to 100,000 distinct CDR3 sequences, with 8% to 10% occurring only once. The sample here was whole blood, taken in connection with sensitization to the hapten diphenylcyclopropenone (DPC). The receptors shown here come from a woman in her 40s with alopecia areata. Some clones in this sample may be carry-over from other donors' samples.

This clonotype was seen a handful of times. The chain couples TRBV19 to TRBJ1-5, with D hard to call. This CDR3 contains 17 residues. Per germline, CDR1 LNHDA and CDR2 SQIVND (reference sequence). The germline V and J ends were trimmed by 7 bases and 3 bases, with 22 bases remaining between them. CDR3 amino acids: CASTKPHRQPSNQPQHF. The CDR3 DNA follows: TGTGCCAGTACCAAACCACACCGGCAGCCTTCCAATCAGCCCCAGCATTTT.

This clonotype appeared many times. For the CDR3, the DNA is TGTGCCATCAGGCAGCCCTCTGGAAACACCATATATTTT. This translates into CAIRQPSGNTIYF. The chain couples TRBV10-3 to TRBJ1-3; D not resolved. The ends were cut back, 6 bases at V and 0 bases at J, with 6 bases in the middle. Per the germline V gene, CDR1 is ENHRY and CDR2 is SYGVKD. The CDR3 consists of 13 residues.

This clonotype turned up a few times. The chain uses TRBV10-3 and TRBJ1-1; no reliable D call. Germline CDR1 and CDR2: ENHRY and SYGVKD. Between the trimmed V and J ends, which lost 4 bases and 7 bases, there was a span of 13 bases. This CDR3 spans 13 amino acids. CDR3: CAISVEVNVEAFF. Here the CDR3 DNA reads TGTGCCATCAGTGTCGAGGTTAATGTTGAAGCTTTCTTT.